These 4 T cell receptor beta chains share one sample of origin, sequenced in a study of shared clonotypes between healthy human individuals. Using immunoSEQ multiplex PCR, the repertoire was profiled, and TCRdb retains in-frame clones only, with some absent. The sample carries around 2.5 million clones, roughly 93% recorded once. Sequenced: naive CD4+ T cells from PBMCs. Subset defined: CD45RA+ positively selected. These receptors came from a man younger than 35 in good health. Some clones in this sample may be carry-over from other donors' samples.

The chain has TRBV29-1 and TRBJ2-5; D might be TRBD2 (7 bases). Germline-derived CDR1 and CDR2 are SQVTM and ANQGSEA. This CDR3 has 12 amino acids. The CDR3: CSGGGDQETQYF. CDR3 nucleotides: TGCAGTGGAGGGGGGGACCAAGAGACCCAGTACTTC.

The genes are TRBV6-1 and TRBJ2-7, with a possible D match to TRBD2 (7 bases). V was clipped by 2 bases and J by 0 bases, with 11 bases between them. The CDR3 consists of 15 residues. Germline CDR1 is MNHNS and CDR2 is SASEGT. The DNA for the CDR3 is TGTGCCAGCAGTGAAAGGGGGGGCGGCTCCTACGAGCAGTACTTC. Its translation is CASSERGGGSYEQYF.

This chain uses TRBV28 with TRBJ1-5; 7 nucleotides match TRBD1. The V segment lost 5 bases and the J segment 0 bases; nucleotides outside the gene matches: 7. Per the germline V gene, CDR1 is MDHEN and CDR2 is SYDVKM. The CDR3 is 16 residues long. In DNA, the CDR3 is TGTGCCAGCAGTCCCAGGGGGGACTATAGCAATCAGCCCCAGCATTTT. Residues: CASSPRGDYSNQPQHF.

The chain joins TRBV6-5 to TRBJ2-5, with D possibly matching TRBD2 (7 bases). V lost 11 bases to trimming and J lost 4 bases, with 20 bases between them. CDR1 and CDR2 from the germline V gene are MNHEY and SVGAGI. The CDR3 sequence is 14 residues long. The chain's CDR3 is CAVQNGGGGETQYF. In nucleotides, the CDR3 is TGTGCCGTCCAGAATGGCGGGGGCGGAGAGACCCAGTACTTC.